Shown below are 18 T cell receptor beta chains from a single sample sequenced in a study of cytomegalovirus exposure and HLA in healthy donors listed by TCRdb under 2017. Library preparation used the immunoSEQ multiplex PCR assay. The multiplex PCR relied on a mix of 60 forward primers for TCR Vbeta segments and 13 reverse primers for TCR Jbeta segments. The table was pulled from immuneACCESS by TCRdb, which kept in-frame rearrangements only. Such tables lose some clones; where checked, under half of the loss comes from unresolved V genes, and the rest has no known cause. Present in this sample are about 200,000 clones, approximately 11% of which were seen just once. Approximately 7.8% of the sample goes to the ten largest clones. Sequencing used PBMCs. The receptors derive from a man over 45 in good health and CMV-seropositive.

This clone was observed a few times. This rearrangement joins TRBV18 to TRBJ1-5, with a possible D match to TRBD1 (6 bases). Germline V lookup: CDR1 KGHSH, CDR2 LQKENI. Between the trimmed V and J ends, which lost 6 bases and 0 bases, there was a span of 15 bases. The CDR3 covers 16 residues. The CDR3, as DNA: TGTGCCAGCTCGCTGGACAGCCCCAATAGCAATCAGCCCCAGCATTTT. Its translation is CASSLDSPNSNQPQHF.

This clone has a handful of counts. CDR3 sequence (DNA): TGCGCCAGCAGCCAAGAATCGCATAGCGGGGCCAATGAGCAGTTCTTC. Its translation is CASSQESHSGANEQFF. The chain links TRBV4-3 to TRBJ2-1; TRBD2 matches 8 bases. The CDR3 has 16 residues. Germline V gene data show CDR1 as LGHNA and CDR2 as YSLEER. Germline trimming cut 0 bases from V and 6 bases from J; bases unmatched to any gene: 7.

A few counts support this clone. The chain links TRBV4-3 to TRBJ1-5, with 8 positions matching TRBD1. The CDR3 runs to 17 residues. The junction had 4 bases not matched to a gene; V was cut back by 0 bases and J by 0 bases. From germline, CDR1 is LGHNA and CDR2 YSLEER. The CDR3 spells CASSQETGGYSNQPQHF. CDR3 in DNA: TGCGCCAGCAGCCAAGAAACAGGGGGGTATAGCAATCAGCCCCAGCATTTT.

Written as DNA, the CDR3 is TGTGCCCACACAAGGGAGGGGGGTAGACAGCCCCAGCATTTT. Translating it yields CAHTREGGRQPQHF. The V call is TRBV6-6, the J call TRBJ1-5; D might be TRBD1 (6 bases). Germline lookup yields CDR1 MNHNY and CDR2 SVGAGI (reference sequence). The V gene lost 11 bases and the J gene lost 7 bases, with 21 bases spanning the gap. This CDR3 contains 14 residues.

V gene TRBV4-3 combines with J gene TRBJ1-2, with D possibly matching TRBD1 (5 bases). V dropped 1 base and J dropped 0 bases, with 6 bases sitting between them. CDR1 LGHNA and CDR2 YSLEER come from the germline V gene. CDR3 length: 14 residues. This chain's CDR3 is CASSQGQSNYGYTF. CDR3 in DNA: TGCGCCAGCAGCCAAGGACAGTCTAACTATGGCTACACCTTC.

V and J are TRBV19 and TRBJ1-3, with D perhaps TRBD1 (6 bases). The CDR3 covers 15 residues. Between the trimmed V and J ends, which lost 4 bases and 0 bases, there was a span of 10 bases. The germline gives CDR1 LNHDA, CDR2 SQIVND (reference sequence). As DNA, the CDR3 is TGTGCCAGTAGTACCGGACAGAACTCTGGAAACACCATATATTTT. Its translation: CASSTGQNSGNTIYF.

The V gene is TRBV11-3, the J gene TRBJ1-1; no clear D. Per germline, CDR1 SGHNT and CDR2 YENEEA. V lost 1 base, J lost 6 bases, and 15 bases lay in between. CDR3 size: 15 residues. The CDR3 DNA sequence: TGTGCCAGCAGCTTAGCCACCTTCGAGAGGGCTGAAGCTTTCTTT. Protein sequence: CASSLATFERAEAFF.

Only a few counts were recorded for this clone. The genes are TRBV6-1 and TRBJ2-5; a possible D gene is TRBD2 (6 bases). Germline CDR1 and CDR2: MNHNS and SASEGT. The V end lost 3 bases, the J end lost 10 bases, and 15 bases lay between the germline ends. The CDR3 spans 13 residues. The CDR3 region is CASSDHRRGDQYF. The DNA of the CDR3 is TGTGCCAGCAGTGATCACAGACGCGGGGACCAGTACTTC.

This clone came up a few times. Here the CDR3 DNA reads TGTGCCAGCAGTTACTCGATGGCCCCTTCAGATACGCAGTATTTT. This translates into CASSYSMAPSDTQYF. The J gene is TRBJ2-3, the V gene TRBV6-5; D gene unclear. Looked up from germline, CDR1 is MNHEY and CDR2 is SVGAGI. The CDR3 has 15 amino acids. V was pared by 0 bases and J by 4 bases, with 11 bases between.

V gene TRBV27 combines with J gene TRBJ1-4; maybe TRBD1 (6 bases). Germline assignment: CDR1 MNHEY and CDR2 SMNVEV (reference sequence). The CDR3 runs 14 residues. Here the CDR3 reads CATSSRTANEKLFF. The CDR3 nucleotides are TGTGCAACCAGCAGTCGGACAGCGAATGAAAAACTGTTTTTT.

This chain links TRBV27 with TRBJ2-2; D not resolved. CDR3 length: 13 amino acids. Trimming took off 7 bases at V and 6 bases at J, with 12 bases between the two ends. Germline-derived CDR1 and CDR2 are MNHEY and SMNVEV (reference sequence). The CDR3 bases are TGTGCCAGCATGATTCCACGGGCCGGGGAGCTGTTTTTT. Amino acids: CASMIPRAGELFF.

V usage is TRBV5-6 and J usage is TRBJ2-3; D is uncertain. V was trimmed by 5 bases and J by 1 base, leaving 11 bases between them. The CDR3 covers 14 residues. The germline V gene encodes CDR1 SGHDT and CDR2 YYEEEE. CDR3 region: CASSQLLRTDTQYF. CDR3 DNA sequence: TGTGCCAGCAGTCAACTACTGCGCACAGATACGCAGTATTTT.

J is TRBJ2-3 and V is TRBV9, with 16 bases matching TRBD2. Germline loops: CDR1 SGDLS, CDR2 YYNGEE. V lost 4 bases, J lost 3 bases, and 14 bases stayed unmatched. The CDR3 length is 20 residues. The CDR3 DNA sequence: TGTGCCAGCAGCCCGAGCGGGGGACTAGCGGGGGGGCCAGGGACAGATACGCAGTATTTT. Amino acid sequence: CASSPSGGLAGGPGTDTQYF.

The rearrangement uses TRBV10-3 and TRBJ2-3; D gene ambiguous. Trimming removed 8 bases at V and 0 bases at J, with 9 bases between. CDR3 length: 13 residues. The germline CDR1 and CDR2 sequences are ENHRY and SYGVKD. This CDR3 reads CAIRDSSTDTQYF. The DNA of the CDR3 is TGTGCCATCCGAGACTCAAGCACAGATACGCAGTATTTT.

This chain joins TRBV7-2 and TRBJ2-7; the D gene is possibly TRBD1 (5 bases). Germline-derived CDR1 and CDR2 are SGHTA and FQGNSA. Trimming took 6 bases from V and 1 from J, leaving 16 bases between them. The CDR3 totals 15 residues. CDR3 amino acids: CASSVDRGRSYEQYF. CDR3 DNA: TGTGCCAGCAGTGTCGATAGGGGCAGGTCCTACGAGCAGTACTTC.

V is TRBV20-1 and J is TRBJ1-4; no reliable D call. The CDR3 contains 10 residues. Germline values: CDR1 DFQATT, CDR2 SNEGSKA (reference sequence). V lost 5 bases and J lost 7, with 5 bases in between. The CDR3 nucleotides read TGCAGTGCTGGCGGTGAAAAACTGTTTTTT. Translation: CSAGGEKLFF.

V and J are TRBV7-9 and TRBJ2-5, with D uncertain. The CDR3 is 13 amino acids. Trimming took 1 base from V and 6 from J, leaving 9 bases between them. The germline gives CDR1 SEHNR, CDR2 FQNEAQ (reference sequence). CDR3 nucleotide sequence: TGTGCCAGCAGCTTAGTTGGTGGGCAGACCCAGTACTTC. Translation: CASSLVGGQTQYF.

This clone occurred a few times. The sample holds other DNA sequences that translate to the same CDR3. The chain employs TRBV7-2 and TRBJ1-5, with 7 positions matching TRBD1. With V trimmed by 4 bases and J by 4 bases, 4 bases remained unmatched. Looked up from germline, CDR1 is SGHTA and CDR2 is FQGNSA. The CDR3 contains 14 residues. The CDR3 loop reads CASSSNRGNQPQHF. In DNA, the CDR3 is TGTGCCAGCAGCTCCAACAGGGGAAATCAGCCCCAGCATTTT.